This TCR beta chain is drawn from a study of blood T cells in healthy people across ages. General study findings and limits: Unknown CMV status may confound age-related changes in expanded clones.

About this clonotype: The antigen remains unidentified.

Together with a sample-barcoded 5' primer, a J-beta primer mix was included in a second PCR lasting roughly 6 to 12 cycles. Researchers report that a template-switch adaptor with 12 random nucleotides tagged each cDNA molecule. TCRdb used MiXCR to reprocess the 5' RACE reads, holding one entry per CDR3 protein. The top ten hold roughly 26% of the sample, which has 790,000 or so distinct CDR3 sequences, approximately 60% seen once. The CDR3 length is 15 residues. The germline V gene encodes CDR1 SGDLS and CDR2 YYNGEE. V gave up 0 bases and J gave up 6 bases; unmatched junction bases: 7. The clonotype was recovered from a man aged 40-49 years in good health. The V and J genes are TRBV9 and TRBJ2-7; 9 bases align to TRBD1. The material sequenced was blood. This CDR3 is CASSVVGTGHTEQYF. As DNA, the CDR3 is TGTGCCAGCAGCGTAGTCGGGACAGGGCACACCGAGCAGTACTTC.